The rows below give T cell receptor beta chains drawn from one sample of a study of identical twins. TCRdb re-analysed the 5' RACE reads in MiXCR, keeping a single row per CDR3 protein. This table has approximately 600,000 distinct CDR3 sequences, under 8.5% appearing once. The same data also contributed to another study, on yellow fever vaccine responses in identical twins.

Sequenced input: PBMCs. These receptor sequences come from a woman aged 18-29 years in good health. CDR3s include the opening cysteine and the closing phenylalanine or tryptophan. A D gene is named only where the DNA matches it firmly. Expanded clones are given a class, and other clones once, few, many or no size at all.

d_call	clone_size	v_call	j_call	cdr3_nt	cdr3_aa
NA	many	TRBV4-1	TRBJ2-7	TGCGCCAGCAGCCGGTCGGGGTCTGAGCAGTACTTC	CASSRSGSEQYF
NA	few	TRBV11-2	TRBJ2-6	TGTGCCAGCAGCTTAGAGGGGTCGAGCTCTGGGGCCAACGTCCTGACTTTC	CASSLEGSSSGANVLTF
TRBD1	many	TRBV5-1	TRBJ2-3	TGCGCCAGCAGCTTGGTCCCCGGGACAGGGGCACAGAATACGCAGTATTTT	CASSLVPGTGAQNTQYF
NA	NA	TRBV7-8	TRBJ2-5	TGTGCCAGCAGCATGGGGGAAGAGACCCAGTACTTC	CASSMGEETQYF
NA	many	TRBV10-3	TRBJ2-1	TGTGCCATCAGTAGGGGGGGATCCTACAATGAGCAGTTCTTC	CAISRGGSYNEQFF
NA	NA	TRBV20-1	TRBJ2-5	TGCAGTGCTAGCCACAAGACGGTACAAGAGACCCAGTACTTC	CSASHKTVQETQYF
NA	few	TRBV5-1	TRBJ2-7	TGCGCCAGCAGCTATCAGCCCGCCTACGAGCAGTACTTC	CASSYQPAYEQYF
TRBD1	many	TRBV19	TRBJ1-6	TGTGCCAGCCAAGGACAGGGTACTTCACCCCTCCACTTT	CASQGQGTSPLHF
NA	many	TRBV5-1	TRBJ1-1	TGCGCCAGCAGCGTGGACGGAGCCACTGAAGCTTTCTTT	CASSVDGATEAFF
NA	few	TRBV20-1	TRBJ1-2	TGCAGTGCTGAGTATTCAGGGAACAATTATGGCTACACCTTC	CSAEYSGNNYGYTF
NA	few	TRBV14	TRBJ2-7	TGTGCCAGCAGCCAAGCGATAAGGGGACGCGAGCAGTACTTC	CASSQAIRGREQYF
NA	many	TRBV6-5	TRBJ1-1	TGTGCCAGCAGTTACCGTTCGGGCGGAGGCACTGAAGCTTTCTTT	CASSYRSGGGTEAFF
TRBD1	many	TRBV18	TRBJ1-5	TGTGCCAGCTCACTAGACAGGGTTAATCAGCCCCAGCATTTT	CASSLDRVNQPQHF
NA	NA	TRBV12-3/TRBV12-4	TRBJ2-1	TGTGCCAGCAGCCCCCCTGGGGGCGCGTACAATGAGCAGTTCTTC	CASSPPGGAYNEQFF
NA	NA	TRBV29-1	TRBJ2-2	TGCAGCGTCCCCCACCCCCTTCGGGAGAACACCGGGGAGCTGTTTTTT	CSVPHPLRENTGELFF
TRBD1	few	TRBV5-1	TRBJ2-7	TGCGCCAGCAGCGACTCGGGACAGGCAGTTCGCGAGCAGTACTTC	CASSDSGQAVREQYF
NA	NA	TRBV12-3/TRBV12-4	TRBJ2-3	TGTGCCAGCAGTTTCATCTCCAGGGGTATAGATACGCAGTATTTT	CASSFISRGIDTQYF
TRBD1	many	TRBV6-1	TRBJ2-2	TGTGCCAGCAGGTCCAGGGGGCCGAGCACCGGGGAGCTGTTTTTT	CASRSRGPSTGELFF
NA	many	TRBV29-1	TRBJ2-1	TGCAGCGTTGTAGGGCAAATCTACAATGAGCAGTTCTTC	CSVVGQIYNEQFF
NA	few	TRBV7-9	TRBJ2-3	TGTGCCAGCAGCTTGGGGGAGAGAGATACGCAGTATTTT	CASSLGERDTQYF
TRBD2	few	TRBV6-1	TRBJ2-7	TGTGCCAGCAGTGGTACGACTAGCGGGAGCCCCTACGAGCAGTACTTC	CASSGTTSGSPYEQYF
NA	NA	TRBV2	TRBJ2-1	TGTGCCAGCAGTGAAGAGGGGTTTCCCTACAATGAGCAGTTCTTC	CASSEEGFPYNEQFF
TRBD2	many	TRBV11-1	TRBJ2-7	TGTGCCAGCAGCTTCGAGGAACTAGCGGGAGCTGACGAGCAGTACTTC	CASSFEELAGADEQYF
TRBD1	NA	TRBV29-1	TRBJ1-1	TGCAGCGTCAAAAGGGGACAGGCGAACACTGAAGCTTTCTTT	CSVKRGQANTEAFF
TRBD1	NA	TRBV6-5	TRBJ1-6	TGTGCCAGCAGTTACAGGGGACAGGGGCTTTCACCCCTCCACTTT	CASSYRGQGLSPLHF
NA	few	TRBV5-1	TRBJ2-1	TGCGCCAGCAGCCCCGGGGGTGCAGGGGATGAGCAGTTCTTC	CASSPGGAGDEQFF
TRBD1	few	TRBV10-3	TRBJ1-2	TGTGCCATCAGTGAGTCGTTTCTCTCCGGGACAGGGACTAACTATGGCTACACCTTC	CAISESFLSGTGTNYGYTF
TRBD1	many	TRBV11-2	TRBJ2-5	TGTGCCAGCGGACACCCCAGTGGACAGGGGCGATACCAAGAGACCCAGTACTTC	CASGHPSGQGRYQETQYF
NA	many	TRBV5-1	TRBJ1-2	TGCGCCAGCAGCGAAGGTTCAGGGAACTATGGCTACACCTTC	CASSEGSGNYGYTF
NA	many	TRBV11-2	TRBJ2-3	TGTGCCAGCAGCCAAAACAGGGTGGCGCAGTATTTT	CASSQNRVAQYF
TRBD1	many	TRBV24-1	TRBJ2-2	TGTGCCACCAAGGGACAGCCGAACACCGGGGAGCTGTTTTTT	CATKGQPNTGELFF
NA	NA	TRBV5-5	TRBJ2-4	TGTGCCAGCAGCTTGCCTAGGATAGCCAAAAACATTCAGTACTTC	CASSLPRIAKNIQYF
TRBD2	NA	TRBV5-1	TRBJ2-5	TGCGCCAGCAGCTTGGATTTGCGGGGGGGCCGAGAGACCCAGTACTTC	CASSLDLRGGRETQYF
NA	few	TRBV2	TRBJ1-5	TGTGCCAGCAGTGAGGGTAGGGATCAGCCCCAGCATTTT	CASSEGRDQPQHF
NA	few	TRBV12-3/TRBV12-4	TRBJ1-4	TGTGCCAGCAGTTTCAGTGGGGGCCGGAATGAAAAACTGTTTTTT	CASSFSGGRNEKLFF
NA	many	TRBV19	TRBJ2-1	TGTGCCAGTACCACGGGGGAATCCTACAATGAGCAGTTCTTC	CASTTGESYNEQFF
NA	many	TRBV20-1	TRBJ2-3	TGCAGTGCTAGTCGGGAGCCCACAGATACGCAGTATTTT	CSASREPTDTQYF
NA	NA	TRBV18	TRBJ2-5	TGTGCCAGCTCACCCGGCCAAACCCGGGAGACCCAGTACTTC	CASSPGQTRETQYF
TRBD2	few	TRBV7-9	TRBJ2-5	TGTGCCAGCAGCTCTGGCGTCGGGGGGCAAGAGACCCAGTACTTC	CASSSGVGGQETQYF
NA	NA	TRBV7-7	TRBJ2-5	TGTGCCAGCAGCTCCGGACTACCCCAAGAGACCCAGTACTTC	CASSSGLPQETQYF
NA	few	TRBV12-3/TRBV12-4	TRBJ1-1	TGTGCCAGCAGGCTTAGTACAGGGAACACTGAAGCTTTCTTT	CASRLSTGNTEAFF
NA	many	TRBV12-3/TRBV12-4	TRBJ1-3	TGTGCCAGCAGTTTTGGCTCTGGAAACACCATATATTTT	CASSFGSGNTIYF
NA	many	TRBV24-1	TRBJ1-5	TGTGCCACCAGTGGGGGGGGTCAGCCCCAGCATTTT	CATSGGGQPQHF
TRBD2	NA	TRBV20-1	TRBJ2-3	TGCAGTGCTAGAGGGTCGGGAGGGCCAGATACGCAGTATTTT	CSARGSGGPDTQYF
NA	NA	TRBV14	TRBJ1-2	TGTGCCAGCAGCCAATTCGTCAGCTATGGCTACACCTTC	CASSQFVSYGYTF
NA	many	TRBV7-9	TRBJ2-1	TGTGCCAGCAGCTTAGCGCGGGCTAGCTCCTACAATGAGCAGTTCTTC	CASSLARASSYNEQFF
NA	many	TRBV10-3	TRBJ2-1	TGTGCCATCAGACCACCGGGACCATACAATGAGCAGTTCTTC	CAIRPPGPYNEQFF
TRBD2	few	TRBV11-2	TRBJ2-2	TGTGCCAGCAGCTTAAGGAGTAGCGGGAGCTGGGTCACCGGGGAGCTGTTTTTT	CASSLRSSGSWVTGELFF
TRBD1	NA	TRBV10-2	TRBJ1-4	TGCGCCAGCAGGTCTGACAGGGGAGGTGAAAAACTGTTTTTT	CASRSDRGGEKLFF
TRBD2	NA	TRBV20-1	TRBJ2-1	TGCAGTGCGCGGACTAGCGGGAGGAAAGGGTACAATGAGCAGTTCTTC	CSARTSGRKGYNEQFF
NA	NA	TRBV3-1	TRBJ2-5	TGTGCCAGCAGCCATGAGGGCGCCGAGACCCAGTACTTC	CASSHEGAETQYF
TRBD1	many	TRBV13	TRBJ2-3	TGTGCCAGCAACTTCCGGGACAGGGGACCAGATACGCAGTATTTT	CASNFRDRGPDTQYF